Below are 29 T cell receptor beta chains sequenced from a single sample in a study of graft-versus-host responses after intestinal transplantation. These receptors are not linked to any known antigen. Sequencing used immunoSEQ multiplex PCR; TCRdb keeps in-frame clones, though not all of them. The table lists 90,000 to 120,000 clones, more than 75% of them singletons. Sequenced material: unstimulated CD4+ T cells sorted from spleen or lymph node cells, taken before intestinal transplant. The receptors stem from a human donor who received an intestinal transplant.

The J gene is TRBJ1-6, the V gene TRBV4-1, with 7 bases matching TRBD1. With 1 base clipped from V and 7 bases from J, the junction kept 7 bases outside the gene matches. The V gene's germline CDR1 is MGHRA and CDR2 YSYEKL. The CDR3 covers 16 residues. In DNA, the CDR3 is TGCGCCAGCAGCCAAGTCAGGGCAGGGGGAAATTCACCCCTCCACTTT. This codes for CASSQVRAGGNSPLHF.

Here the CDR3 reads CASSPRVNEQFF. CDR3 DNA sequence: TGTGCCAGCAGTCCCAGGGTGAATGAGCAGTTCTTC. The chain uses TRBV28 and TRBJ2-1, with D tentatively TRBD1 (5 bases). Germline V CDR1 and CDR2: MDHEN, SYDVKM. Trimming took off 5 bases at V and 7 bases at J, with 9 bases between the two ends. The CDR3 extends over 12 amino acids.

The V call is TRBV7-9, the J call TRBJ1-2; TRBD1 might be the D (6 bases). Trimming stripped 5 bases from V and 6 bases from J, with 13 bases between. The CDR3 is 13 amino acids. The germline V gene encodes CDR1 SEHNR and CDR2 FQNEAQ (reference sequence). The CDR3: CASSLTSGDGYTF. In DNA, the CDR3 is TGTGCCAGCAGCCTCACTTCAGGGGATGGCTACACCTTC.

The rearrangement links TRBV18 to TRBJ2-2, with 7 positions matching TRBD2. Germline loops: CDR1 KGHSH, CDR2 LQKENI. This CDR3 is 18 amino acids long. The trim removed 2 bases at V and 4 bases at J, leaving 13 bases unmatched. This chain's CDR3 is CASSPNPLAGAPTGELFF. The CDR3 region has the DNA TGTGCCAGCTCACCAAACCCTCTGGCGGGAGCACCCACCGGGGAGCTGTTTTTT.

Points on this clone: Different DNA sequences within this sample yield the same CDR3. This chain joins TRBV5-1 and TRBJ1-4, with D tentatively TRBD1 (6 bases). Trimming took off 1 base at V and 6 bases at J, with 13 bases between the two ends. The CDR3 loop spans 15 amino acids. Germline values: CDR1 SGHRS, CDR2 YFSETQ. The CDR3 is CASSLRGGRDEKLFF. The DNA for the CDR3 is TGCGCCAGCAGCTTGCGAGGGGGGCGGGATGAAAAACTGTTTTTT.

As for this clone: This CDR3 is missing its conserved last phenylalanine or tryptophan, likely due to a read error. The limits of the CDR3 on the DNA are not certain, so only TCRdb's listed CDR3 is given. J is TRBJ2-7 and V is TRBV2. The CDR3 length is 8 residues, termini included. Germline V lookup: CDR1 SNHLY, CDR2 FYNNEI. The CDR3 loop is CASGYGQA.

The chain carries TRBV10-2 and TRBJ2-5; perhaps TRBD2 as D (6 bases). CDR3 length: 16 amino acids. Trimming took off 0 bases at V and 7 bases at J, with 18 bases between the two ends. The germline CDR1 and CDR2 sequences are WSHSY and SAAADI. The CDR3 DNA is TGCGCCAGCAGTGAGTCGGCTAGCGCCGAGTCCGGGACCCAGTACTTC. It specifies CASSESASAESGTQYF.

The CDR3 DNA follows: TGCGCCAGCAGCTTGGCAGGGGGCTATGGCTACACCTTC. It encodes CASSLAGGYGYTF. The chain couples TRBV5-1 to TRBJ1-2; 7 bases are a match to TRBD1. The J segment lost 4 bases and the V segment lost 0 bases, leaving 0 bases of the junction unmatched. The CDR3 has 13 amino acids. Germline-derived CDR1 and CDR2 are SGHRS and YFSETQ.

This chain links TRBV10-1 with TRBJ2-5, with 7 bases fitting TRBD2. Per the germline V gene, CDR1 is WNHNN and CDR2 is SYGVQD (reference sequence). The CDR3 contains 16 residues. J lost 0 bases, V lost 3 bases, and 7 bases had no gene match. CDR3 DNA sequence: TGCGCCAGCAGTGAATCCAGAGGGACTAACCAAGAGACCCAGTACTTC. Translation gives CASSESRGTNQETQYF.

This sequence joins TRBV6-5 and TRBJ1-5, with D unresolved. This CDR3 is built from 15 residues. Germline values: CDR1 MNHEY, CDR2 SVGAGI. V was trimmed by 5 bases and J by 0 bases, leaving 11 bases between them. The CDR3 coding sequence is TGTGCCAGCAGTGTAGGTGTCTATAGCAATCAGCCCCAGCATTTT. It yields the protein CASSVGVYSNQPQHF.

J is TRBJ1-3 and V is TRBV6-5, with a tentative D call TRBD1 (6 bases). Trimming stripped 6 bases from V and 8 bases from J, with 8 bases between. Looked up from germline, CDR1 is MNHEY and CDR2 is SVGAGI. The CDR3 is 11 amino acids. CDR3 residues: CASRYRDTIYF. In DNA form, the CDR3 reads TGTGCCAGCAGGTACAGGGACACCATATATTTT.

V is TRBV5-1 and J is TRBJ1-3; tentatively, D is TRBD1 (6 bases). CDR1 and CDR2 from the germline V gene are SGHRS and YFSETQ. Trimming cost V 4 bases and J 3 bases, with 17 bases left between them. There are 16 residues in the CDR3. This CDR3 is CASSPIQGNGGNTIYF. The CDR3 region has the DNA TGCGCCAGCAGCCCGATCCAGGGGAATGGTGGAAACACCATATATTTT.

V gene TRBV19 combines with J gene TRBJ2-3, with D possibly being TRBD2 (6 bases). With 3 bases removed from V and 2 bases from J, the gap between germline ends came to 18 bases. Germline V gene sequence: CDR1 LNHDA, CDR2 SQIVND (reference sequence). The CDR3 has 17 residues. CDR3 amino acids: CASSIPTGAFSTDTQYF. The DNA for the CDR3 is TGTGCCAGTAGTATCCCCACGGGAGCGTTCTCCACAGATACGCAGTATTTT.

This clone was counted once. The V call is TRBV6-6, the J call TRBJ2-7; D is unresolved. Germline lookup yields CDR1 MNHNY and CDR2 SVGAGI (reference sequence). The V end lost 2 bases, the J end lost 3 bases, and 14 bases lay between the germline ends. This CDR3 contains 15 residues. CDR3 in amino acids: CASSYLSGPGYEQYF. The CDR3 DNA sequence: TGTGCCAGCAGTTACCTGAGTGGGCCAGGCTACGAGCAGTACTTC.

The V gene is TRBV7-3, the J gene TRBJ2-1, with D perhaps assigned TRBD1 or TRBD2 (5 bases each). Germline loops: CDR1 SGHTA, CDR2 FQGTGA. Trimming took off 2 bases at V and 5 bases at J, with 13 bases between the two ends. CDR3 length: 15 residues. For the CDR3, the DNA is TGTGCCAGCAGCTTATTGGGGCTAGCCGACAATGAGCAGTTCTTC. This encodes CASSLLGLADNEQFF. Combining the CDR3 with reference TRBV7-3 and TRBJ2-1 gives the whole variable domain GAGVSQTPSNKVTEKGKYVELRCDPISGHTALYWYRQSLGQGPEFLIYFQGTGAADDSGLPNDRFFAVRPEGSVSTLKIQRTERGDSAVYLCASSLLGLADNEQFFGPGTRLTVL.

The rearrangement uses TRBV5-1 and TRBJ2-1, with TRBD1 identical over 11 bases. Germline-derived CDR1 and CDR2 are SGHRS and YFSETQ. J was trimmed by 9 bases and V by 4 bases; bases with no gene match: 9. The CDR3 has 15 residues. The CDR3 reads CASSVRTGGFGEQFF. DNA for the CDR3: TGCGCCAGCAGCGTCCGGACAGGGGGCTTTGGTGAGCAGTTCTTC.

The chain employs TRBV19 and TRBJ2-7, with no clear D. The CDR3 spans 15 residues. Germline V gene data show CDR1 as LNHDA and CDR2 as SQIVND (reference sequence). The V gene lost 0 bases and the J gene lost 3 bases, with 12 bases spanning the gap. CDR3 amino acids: CASSIELRHFYEQYF. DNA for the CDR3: TGTGCCAGTAGTATAGAATTGCGACACTTCTACGAGCAGTACTTC.

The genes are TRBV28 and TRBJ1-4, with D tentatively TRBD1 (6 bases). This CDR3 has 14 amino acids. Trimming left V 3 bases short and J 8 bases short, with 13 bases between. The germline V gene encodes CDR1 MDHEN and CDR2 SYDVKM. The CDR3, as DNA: TGTGCCAGCAGTTTTTCAGGGGAGGTCGAAAAACTGTTTTTT. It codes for CASSFSGEVEKLFF.

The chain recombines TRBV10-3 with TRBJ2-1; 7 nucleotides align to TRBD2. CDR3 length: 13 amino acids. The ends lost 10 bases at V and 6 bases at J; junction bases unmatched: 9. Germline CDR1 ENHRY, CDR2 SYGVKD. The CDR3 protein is CATRDYLRNEQFF. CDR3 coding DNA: TGTGCCACTCGGGACTACCTGCGCAATGAGCAGTTCTTC.

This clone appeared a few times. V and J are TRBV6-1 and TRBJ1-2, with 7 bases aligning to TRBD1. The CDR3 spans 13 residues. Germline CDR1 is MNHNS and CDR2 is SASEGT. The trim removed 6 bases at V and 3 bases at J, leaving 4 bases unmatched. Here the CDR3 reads CASRVGTDYGYTF. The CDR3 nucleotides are TGTGCCAGCAGGGTTGGGACAGACTATGGCTACACCTTC.

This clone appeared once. For the CDR3, the DNA is TGTGCCAGCAGCTACAGGGACGAGCAGTACTTC. Protein sequence: CASSYRDEQYF. This chain connects TRBV5-4 to TRBJ2-7; perhaps TRBD1 as D (6 bases). The CDR3 is 11 residues long. From germline, CDR1 is SGHNT and CDR2 YYREEE (reference sequence). Trimming removed 3 bases at V and 5 bases at J, with 6 bases between.

The CDR3, as DNA: TGTGCCAGCACGCTGGACCACAACACCGGGGAGCTGTTTTTT. It codes for CASTLDHNTGELFF. The V call is TRBV6-1, the J call TRBJ2-2; the D is unclear. The germline V gene encodes CDR1 MNHNS and CDR2 SASEGT. The CDR3 contains 14 residues. V was pared by 7 bases and J by 2 bases, with 11 bases between.

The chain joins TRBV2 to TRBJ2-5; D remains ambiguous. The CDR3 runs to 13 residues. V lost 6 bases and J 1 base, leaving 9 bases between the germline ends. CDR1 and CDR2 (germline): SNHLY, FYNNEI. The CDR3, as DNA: TGTGCCAGCAGGTCGGCCGTCCAAGAGACCCAGTACTTC. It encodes CASRSAVQETQYF.

This CDR3 is CASSHAGGSRGEQYF. CDR3 coding DNA: TGTGCCAGCAGTCACGCAGGGGGAAGTCGCGGCGAGCAGTACTTC. The V and J genes are TRBV7-9 and TRBJ2-7; 7 bases line up with TRBD1. The ends lost 6 bases at V and 6 bases at J; junction bases unmatched: 14. The CDR3 loop spans 15 amino acids. CDR1 and CDR2 from the germline V gene are SEHNR and FQNEAQ (reference sequence).

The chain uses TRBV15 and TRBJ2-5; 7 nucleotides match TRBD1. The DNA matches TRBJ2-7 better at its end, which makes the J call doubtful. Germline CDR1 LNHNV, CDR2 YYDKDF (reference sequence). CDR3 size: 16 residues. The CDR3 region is CATSREPRGRFYEQYF. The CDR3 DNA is TGTGCCACCAGCAGGGAACCGAGGGGGCGCTTCTACGAGCAGTACTTC.

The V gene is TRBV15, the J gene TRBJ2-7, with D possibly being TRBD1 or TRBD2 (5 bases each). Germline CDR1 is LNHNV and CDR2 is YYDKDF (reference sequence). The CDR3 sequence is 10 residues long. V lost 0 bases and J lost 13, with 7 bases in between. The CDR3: CATSRDGDYF. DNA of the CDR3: TGTGCCACCAGCAGAGATGGGGACTACTTC.

DNA of the CDR3: TGCGCCAGCAGCTTAGTTTCCGGGGGCTGCAATGAGCAGTTCTTC. Its protein product is CASSLVSGGCNEQFF. The chain joins TRBV5-1 to TRBJ2-1; D may correspond to TRBD1 or TRBD2 (6 bases each). This CDR3 comprises 15 residues. Per the germline V gene, CDR1 is SGHRS and CDR2 is YFSETQ. Trimming took 2 bases from V and 6 from J, leaving 15 bases between them. Drawing the rest from reference TRBV5-1 and TRBJ2-1, the complete variable domain is KAGVTQTPRYLIKTRGQQVTLSCSPISGHRSVSWYQQTPGQGLQFLFEYFSETQRNKGNFPGRFSGRQFSNSRSEMNVSTLELGDSALYLCASSLVSGGCNEQFFGPGTRLTVL.

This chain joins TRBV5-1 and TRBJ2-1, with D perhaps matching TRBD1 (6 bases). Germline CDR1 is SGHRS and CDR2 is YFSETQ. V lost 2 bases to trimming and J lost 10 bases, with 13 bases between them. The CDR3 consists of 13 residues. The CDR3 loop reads CASSLTGIREQFF. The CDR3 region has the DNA TGCGCCAGCAGCTTAACAGGGATCCGAGAGCAGTTCTTC. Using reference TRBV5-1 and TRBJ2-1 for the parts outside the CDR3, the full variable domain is KAGVTQTPRYLIKTRGQQVTLSCSPISGHRSVSWYQQTPGQGLQFLFEYFSETQRNKGNFPGRFSGRQFSNSRSEMNVSTLELGDSALYLCASSLTGIREQFFGPGTRLTVL.

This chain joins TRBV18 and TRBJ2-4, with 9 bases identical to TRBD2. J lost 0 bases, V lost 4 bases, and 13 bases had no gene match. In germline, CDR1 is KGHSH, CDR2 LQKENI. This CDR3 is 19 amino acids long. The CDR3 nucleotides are TGTGCCAGCTCACGACGACTAGCGGAGCGGGGGTTAGCCAAAAACATTCAGTACTTC. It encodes CASSRRLAERGLAKNIQYF.